Listed here are 30 T cell receptor beta chains from one sample, sequenced in a study of T cell responses to AZD1222 COVID-19 vaccine (dated by TCRdb to 2020 to 2023). The sample's time point label, in plain terms: about 28 days (+/-7) after the second vaccine dose. The library was produced with the immunoSEQ multiplex PCR assay. Imported from immuneACCESS, the table was reduced by TCRdb to in-frame sequences with V and J called. These copies leave out some clones; in studies compared against another copy, an unresolved V gene accounts for under half, and the cause of the remainder is not known. This sample gives 95,000 to 110,000 clones in total; 75% to 95% of them show up just once. 5.5% to 7% of the sample is in the top ten clones. The starting material was peripheral blood, obtained 28 days after the second AZD1222 dose. These receptors were taken from an adult who received the AZD1222 COVID-19 vaccine.

V usage is TRBV13 and J usage is TRBJ2-1; 11 bases are shared with TRBD2. CDR1 and CDR2 from the germline V gene are PRHDT and FYEKMQ (reference sequence). The CDR3 totals 16 residues. J gave up 8 bases and V 5 bases, and 11 bases lay outside the gene matches. CDR3 region: CASSPALAGGFDEQFF. CDR3 DNA: TGTGCCAGCAGCCCCGCCCTAGCGGGGGGATTCGATGAGCAGTTCTTC.

The gene calls are TRBV3-1 (or the pseudogene TRBV3-2) and TRBJ1-4, with D perhaps TRBD1 (5 bases). The ends were cut back, 3 bases at V and 12 bases at J, with 11 bases in the middle. CDR1 is LGHDT and CDR2 is YNNKEL in the germline V gene (reference sequence). CDR3 length: 12 residues. DNA for the CDR3: TGTGCCAGCAGCCATCAGGGAAGCGAACTGTTTTTT. It specifies CASSHQGSELFF.

The chain employs TRBV5-6 and TRBJ2-7; D remains ambiguous. Trimming cost V 2 bases and J 0 bases, with 12 bases left between them. The germline V gene has CDR1 SGHDT and CDR2 YYEEEE. The CDR3 runs to 15 residues. CDR3 bases: TGTGCCAGCAGCTTTTGGGTGACTTTCTCCTACGAGCAGTACTTC. Its translation is CASSFWVTFSYEQYF.

The chain has TRBV19 and TRBJ1-5; D possibly corresponds to TRBD1 (5 bases). Trimming cost V 6 bases and J 3 bases, with 15 bases left between them. Germline V CDR1 and CDR2: LNHDA, SQIVND (reference sequence). This CDR3 has 15 amino acids. CDR3 DNA sequence: TGTGCCAGTAGGTTCAGCGGGGGAGCCAATCAGCCCCAGCATTTT. It codes for CASRFSGGANQPQHF.

This clone was recorded once. This rearrangement joins TRBV11-3 to TRBJ2-1; no firm D call. CDR1 SGHNT and CDR2 YENEEA come from the germline V gene. Trimming took 0 bases from V and 1 from J, leaving 1 base between them. The CDR3 is 13 residues long. The CDR3 DNA sequence: TGTGCCAGCAGCTTAGATTCCTACAATGAGCAGTTCTTC. Its translation is CASSLDSYNEQFF.

The chain combines TRBV4-3 with TRBJ2-1; D might be TRBD1 or TRBD2, each matching 6 bases. Germline CDR1 LGHNA, CDR2 YSLEER. V lost 4 bases to trimming and J lost 4 bases, with 17 bases between them. The CDR3 sequence is 16 residues long. The CDR3 region has the DNA TGCGCCAGCAGCCCCCGGGGGCGGGGAACGTACAATGAGCAGTTCTTC. The encoded protein is CASSPRGRGTYNEQFF.

The J gene is TRBJ1-2, the V gene TRBV27; D unclear. The CDR3 is 12 residues long. Germline values: CDR1 MNHEY, CDR2 SMNVEV (reference sequence). The V end lost 7 bases, the J end lost 4 bases, and 10 bases lay between the germline ends. In DNA, the CDR3 is TGTGCCAGCAAGGGCGGTTCCTATGGCTACACCTTC. Its protein is CASKGGSYGYTF.

The chain has TRBV6-2 or TRBV6-3 and TRBJ2-1, with TRBD2 matching 10 bases. Trimming removed 5 bases from V and 8 bases from J; junction bases left unmatched: 6. This CDR3 contains 14 residues. The germline V gene encodes CDR1 MNHEY and CDR2 SVGEGT. CDR3 residues: CASSISGRFDEQFF. The CDR3 DNA follows: TGTGCCAGCAGTATTAGCGGGAGGTTCGATGAGCAGTTCTTC.

This clone appeared a single time. CDR3 residues: CASSLAPSYYGYTF. The DNA for the CDR3 is TGTGCCAGCAGCTTAGCGCCGAGTTACTATGGCTACACCTTC. V is TRBV7-2 and J is TRBJ1-2, with unresolved D. V dropped 0 bases and J dropped 3 bases, with 8 bases sitting between them. The CDR3 totals 14 residues. CDR1 SGHTA and CDR2 FQGNSA come from the germline V gene.

The V gene is TRBV4-1, the J gene TRBJ2-3, with a possible D match to TRBD2 (5 bases). Trimming cost V 0 bases and J 3 bases, with 7 bases left between them. The CDR3 has 14 amino acids. The V gene's germline CDR1 is MGHRA and CDR2 YSYEKL. CDR3 coding DNA: TGCGCCAGCAGCCAAGATGAGGGAACAGATACGCAGTATTTT. Its protein is CASSQDEGTDTQYF.

This chain joins TRBV11-1 and TRBJ2-3, with D maybe TRBD2 (5 bases). Trimming removed 6 bases from V and 10 bases from J, with 11 bases in between. CDR1 and CDR2 from the germline V gene are SGHAT and FQDESV (reference sequence). The CDR3 spans 11 residues. The CDR3 DNA reads as TGTGCCAGCAGTCGGGAAGAGGCGCAGTATTTT. This encodes CASSREEAQYF.

The chain carries TRBV5-4 and TRBJ1-1; unclear D gene. Germline values: CDR1 SGHNT, CDR2 YYREEE (reference sequence). The CDR3 is 15 amino acids. V gave up 4 bases and J gave up 2 bases, with 15 bases separating them. This chain's CDR3 is CASSPAAKSNTEAFF. The CDR3 DNA reads as TGTGCCAGCAGCCCCGCGGCAAAGAGTAACACTGAAGCTTTCTTT.

The table lists this clone with a count of one. The chain joins TRBV4-3 to TRBJ2-2, with 9 bases matching TRBD2. V gave up 2 bases and J gave up 2 bases; unmatched junction bases: 9. Germline CDR1 and CDR2: LGHNA and YSLEER. The CDR3 spans 18 residues. This chain's CDR3 is CASSQLLLSGGNTGELFF. The DNA of the CDR3 is TGCGCCAGCAGCCAACTACTCCTTAGCGGGGGTAACACCGGGGAGCTGTTTTTT.

In DNA, the CDR3 is TGTGCCAGCGGACAGGGCGGCTACGAGCAGTACTTC. Translating gives CASGQGGYEQYF. This chain joins TRBV27 and TRBJ2-7; 8 bases line up with TRBD1. The CDR3 spans 12 residues. V was clipped by 8 bases and J by 3 bases; unmatched bases: 3. CDR1 MNHEY and CDR2 SMNVEV come from the germline V gene (reference sequence).

This clone was detected only once. V usage is TRBV13 and J usage is TRBJ1-2; tentatively, D is TRBD1 (6 bases). V gave up 1 base and J gave up 6 bases, with 12 bases separating them. The germline V gene encodes CDR1 PRHDT and CDR2 FYEKMQ (reference sequence). The CDR3 has 14 amino acids. The CDR3 spells CASSLVGGGDGYTF. CDR3 sequence (DNA): TGTGCCAGCAGCTTAGTGGGGGGCGGGGATGGCTACACCTTC. Full variable domain (outside the CDR3, taken from reference TRBV13 and TRBJ1-2): AAGVIQSPRHLIKEKRETATLKCYPIPRHDTVYWYQQGPGQDPQFLISFYEKMQSDKGSIPDRFSAQQFSDYHSELNMSSLELGDSALYFCASSLVGGGDGYTFGSGTRLTVV.

The chain is built from TRBV18 and TRBJ2-1, with 11 bases that match TRBD2. V shed 3 bases and J 6 bases; nucleotides not matched to a gene: 4. Germline V CDR1 and CDR2: KGHSH, LQKENI. The CDR3 loop spans 15 amino acids. The CDR3 protein is CASSPGLAAPNEQFF. CDR3 in DNA: TGTGCCAGCTCACCGGGACTAGCGGCCCCCAATGAGCAGTTCTTC.

The chain links TRBV6-5 to TRBJ1-1; D is unresolved. Trimming shortened V by 11 bases and J by 0 bases, and 10 bases separated the two germline ends. The CDR3 totals 12 residues. The germline V gene has CDR1 MNHEY and CDR2 SVGAGI. This chain's CDR3 is CAPPEMNTEAFF. CDR3 DNA sequence: TGTGCCCCTCCGGAAATGAACACTGAAGCTTTCTTT.

The CDR3 region has the DNA TGTGCCAGCAGTGAAGAATGGGGTCAGCCCCAGCATTTT. Amino acid sequence: CASSEEWGQPQHF. This chain joins TRBV2 and TRBJ1-5; D remains unclear. V was cut by 1 base and J by 6 bases, with 7 bases left in between. Germline loops: CDR1 SNHLY, CDR2 FYNNEI. The CDR3 runs 13 residues.

V and J are TRBV6-5 and TRBJ2-7; D is undetermined. The length of the CDR3 is 13 residues. V lost 4 bases to trimming and J lost 2 bases, with 9 bases between them. Germline CDR1 reads MNHEY; CDR2 reads SVGAGI. CDR3 coding DNA: TGTGCCAGCAGTTCCGCCGTAACCTACGAGCAGTACTTC. Amino acids: CASSSAVTYEQYF.

The chain combines TRBV2 with TRBJ1-5; D ambiguous. Germline V gene data show CDR1 as SNHLY and CDR2 as FYNNEI. The germline V and J ends were trimmed by 4 bases and 6 bases, with 13 bases remaining between them. There are 14 residues in the CDR3. CDR3 sequence reads: CASSGQPGLQPQHF. The CDR3 DNA follows: TGTGCCAGCAGTGGGCAGCCCGGTCTTCAGCCCCAGCATTTT.

V is TRBV19 and J is TRBJ1-4, with D possibly matching TRBD1 (5 bases). Trimming pared 5 bases from V and 6 bases from J, leaving 10 bases between. Germline V CDR1 and CDR2: LNHDA, SQIVND (reference sequence). There are 13 residues in the CDR3. The CDR3 spells CASSGTTDEKLFF. The CDR3 DNA is TGTGCCAGTAGTGGGACGACAGATGAAAAACTGTTTTTT.

The chain links TRBV9 to TRBJ2-7, with D possibly matching TRBD2 (5 bases). The CDR3 length is 15 residues. The V end was cut by 4 bases, the J end by 0 bases, with 14 bases between. CDR1 is SGDLS and CDR2 is YYNGEE in the germline V gene. Here the CDR3 reads CASSPVGGLSYEQYF. CDR3 nucleotides: TGTGCCAGCAGCCCCGTGGGCGGACTCTCCTACGAGCAGTACTTC.

Remarks on this clone: Other DNA sequences in this specimen translate into the identical CDR3. This chain joins TRBV5-4 and TRBJ2-5; D ambiguous. Between the trimmed V and J ends, which lost 0 bases and 2 bases, there was a span of 5 bases. Looked up from germline, CDR1 is SGHNT and CDR2 is YYREEE (reference sequence). The CDR3 length is 13 residues. CDR3 sequence: CASSLGGQETQYF. Written as DNA, the CDR3 is TGTGCCAGCAGCTTGGGAGGACAAGAGACCCAGTACTTC.

The V call is TRBV19, the J call TRBJ2-6; maybe TRBD1 (6 bases). The ends were cut back, 5 bases at V and 2 bases at J, with 19 bases in the middle. The CDR3 contains 18 residues. Germline CDR1 reads LNHDA; CDR2 reads SQIVND (reference sequence). CDR3 sequence: CASSWGPGESPGANVLTF. As DNA, the CDR3 is TGTGCCAGTAGTTGGGGGCCAGGGGAATCCCCTGGGGCCAACGTCCTGACTTTC. The complete variable domain, with remaining parts taken from reference TRBV19 and TRBJ2-6, reads DGGITQSPKYLFRKEGQNVTLSCEQNLNHDAMYWYRQDPGQGLRLIYYSQIVNDFQKGDIAEGYSVSREKKESFPLTVTSAQKNPTAFYLCASSWGPGESPGANVLTFGAGSRLTVL.

This chain links TRBV29-1 with TRBJ2-7; the D is unclear. The CDR3 contains 11 residues. Per germline, CDR1 SQVTM and CDR2 ANQGSEA. Trimming took off 4 bases at V and 6 bases at J, with 10 bases between the two ends. CDR3 sequence: CSVGGSGEQYF. Written as DNA, the CDR3 is TGCAGCGTTGGGGGTAGTGGCGAGCAGTACTTC.

This sequence joins TRBV28 and TRBJ1-5; D is ambiguous. This CDR3 contains 17 residues. Germline V gene lookup returns CDR1 MDHEN and CDR2 SYDVKM. Trimming shortened V by 7 bases and J by 7 bases, and 26 bases separated the two germline ends. The CDR3 here is CASNTATQLGVGQPQHF. The CDR3 DNA reads as TGTGCCAGCAACACTGCGACCCAGCTTGGCGTTGGACAGCCCCAGCATTTT.

The V call is TRBV7-6, the J call TRBJ1-1; maybe TRBD1 (6 bases). V was shortened by 7 bases and J by 4 bases, with 13 bases between the two germline ends. The germline gives CDR1 SGHVS, CDR2 FNYEAQ. This CDR3 is 13 amino acids long. DNA for the CDR3: TGTGCCAGCATACCAGGGGATACCACTGAAGCTTTCTTT. It encodes CASIPGDTTEAFF.

This chain joins TRBV7-2 and TRBJ2-3; 8 nucleotides match TRBD2. J gave up 5 bases and V 10 bases, and 8 bases lay outside the gene matches. CDR3 length equals 13 residues. Germline CDR1 SGHTA, CDR2 FQGNSA. Written as DNA, the CDR3 is TGTGCCACGGGGGGGCAGGGAAGAGATACGCAGTATTTT. Protein: CATGGQGRDTQYF.

The chain recombines TRBV5-1 with TRBJ2-1; TRBD2 aligns across 7 bases. CDR3 length: 14 amino acids. The V segment lost 3 bases and the J segment 2 bases; nucleotides outside the gene matches: 2. Germline lookup yields CDR1 SGHRS and CDR2 YFSETQ. The chain's CDR3 is CASSSGTTYNEQFF. CDR3 DNA: TGCGCCAGCAGCTCCGGGACTACCTACAATGAGCAGTTCTTC.

This clone appeared a single time. The chain combines TRBV29-1 with TRBJ2-4; no clear D gene. CDR3 size: 12 residues. Deletions cut 6 bases from V and 0 bases from J, with 6 bases between. Germline assignment: CDR1 SQVTM and CDR2 ANQGSEA. The CDR3 protein is CSVLLAKNIQYF. CDR3 nucleotide sequence: TGCAGCGTCCTCCTAGCCAAAAACATTCAGTACTTC.